What follows are 25 T cell receptor beta chains derived from one specimen sequenced in a study of cytomegalovirus exposure and HLA in healthy donors. PCR was performed using 60 Vbeta and 13 Jbeta primers. The repertoire was sequenced with immunoSEQ multiplex PCR; TCRdb's copy has only in-frame clones and lacks some. The table gives around 100,000 clones; the top ten clones make up approximately 3.5% of it. Material for sequencing was PBMCs. These receptors all stem from a man in his forties in good health and CMV-seronegative.

The chain has TRBV18 and TRBJ1-5; 9 nucleotides line up with TRBD1. Germline CDR1 and CDR2: KGHSH and LQKENI. V was clipped by 0 bases and J by 0 bases; unmatched bases: 6. The CDR3 totals 18 residues. For the CDR3, the DNA is TGTGCCAGCTCACCACCAACAGGGGGCTTACTTAGCAATCAGCCCCAGCATTTT. It codes for CASSPPTGGLLSNQPQHF.

The CDR3 is CASSQHRANYGYTF. The CDR3 bases are TGCGCCAGCAGCCAGCACAGGGCTAACTATGGCTACACCTTC. The chain carries TRBV4-1 and TRBJ1-2, with TRBD1 as a possible D gene (6 bases). Trimming pared 3 bases from V and 0 bases from J, leaving 8 bases between. The CDR3 extends over 14 amino acids. Germline CDR1 and CDR2: MGHRA and YSYEKL.

The V and J genes are TRBV5-6 and TRBJ2-2, with 8 bases matching TRBD2. The trim removed 7 bases at V and 3 bases at J, leaving 8 bases unmatched. The germline CDR1 and CDR2 sequences are SGHDT and YYEEEE. The CDR3 is 15 residues long. CDR3: CASFRGGGHTGELFF. The CDR3, as DNA: TGTGCCAGCTTTAGGGGCGGGGGGCACACCGGGGAGCTGTTTTTT. Full variable domain (missing parts from reference TRBV5-6 and TRBJ2-2): DAGVTQSPTHLIKTRGQQVTLRCSPKSGHDTVSWYQQALGQGPQFIFQYYEEEERQRGNFPDRFSGHQFPNYSSELNVNALLLGDSALYLCASFRGGGHTGELFFGEGSRLTVL.

V and J are TRBV5-1 and TRBJ1-1, with TRBD1 matching 7 bases. Germline CDR1 reads SGHRS; CDR2 reads YFSETQ. Unmatched junction bases numbered 7, after V lost 4 bases and J lost 1 base. The CDR3 contains 15 residues. The CDR3 loop is CASSPTGQSNTEAFF. CDR3 bases: TGCGCCAGCAGCCCTACGGGACAGTCGAACACTGAAGCTTTCTTT. Supplemented by reference TRBV5-1 and TRBJ1-1, the full variable domain reads KAGVTQTPRYLIKTRGQQVTLSCSPISGHRSVSWYQQTPGQGLQFLFEYFSETQRNKGNFPGRFSGRQFSNSRSEMNVSTLELGDSALYLCASSPTGQSNTEAFFGQGTRLTVV.

The V and J genes are TRBV11-3 and TRBJ2-3; 10 bases line up with TRBD1. The trim removed 3 bases at V and 0 bases at J, leaving 3 bases unmatched. Germline values: CDR1 SGHNT, CDR2 YENEEA. The CDR3 extends over 16 amino acids. CDR3 nucleotides: TGTGCCAGCAGCTTCGGGACAGGGGCTAGCACAGATACGCAGTATTTT. It translates to CASSFGTGASTDTQYF.

This chain connects TRBV30 to TRBJ1-5; D remains unclear. CDR3 size: 17 residues. Trimming left V 2 bases short and J 2 bases short, with 19 bases between. The V gene's germline CDR1 is GTSNPN and CDR2 SVGIG (reference sequence). Here the CDR3 DNA reads TGTGCCTGGAGTCGTAGATCATCCGAGATGGGCAATCAGCCCCAGCATTTT. It yields the protein CAWSRRSSEMGNQPQHF.

V usage is TRBV29-1 and J usage is TRBJ2-7; 9 bases align to TRBD2. CDR1 SQVTM and CDR2 ANQGSEA come from the germline V gene. This CDR3 comprises 13 residues. V lost 7 bases, J lost 3 bases, and 7 bases stayed unmatched. The CDR3, as DNA: TGCAGCGCCTTAGCGGGAGTAGGCTACGAGCAGTACTTC. This translates into CSALAGVGYEQYF.

The chain has TRBV4-1 and TRBJ1-4; no clear D gene. The CDR3 contains 14 residues. With 2 bases removed from V and 10 bases from J, the gap between germline ends came to 14 bases. Germline V gene lookup returns CDR1 MGHRA and CDR2 YSYEKL. This CDR3 reads CASSQYTGSGKLFF. CDR3 coding DNA: TGCGCCAGCAGCCAATACACCGGGAGCGGAAAACTGTTTTTT.

In terms of frequency, this clone is medium-sized. Different DNA sequences within this sample yield the same CDR3. The chain employs TRBV5-6 and TRBJ1-5; 7 bases agree with TRBD1. There are 16 residues in the CDR3. Germline CDR1 reads SGHDT; CDR2 reads YYEEEE. Germline trimming cut 0 bases from V and 0 bases from J; bases unmatched to any gene: 3. CDR3 coding DNA: TGTGCCAGCAGCTTGGGCAGGGGGAATAGCAATCAGCCCCAGCATTTT. Amino acid sequence: CASSLGRGNSNQPQHF. The variable domain in full, completed from reference TRBV5-6 and TRBJ1-5, reads DAGVTQSPTHLIKTRGQQVTLRCSPKSGHDTVSWYQQALGQGPQFIFQYYEEEERQRGNFPDRFSGHQFPNYSSELNVNALLLGDSALYLCASSLGRGNSNQPQHFGDGTRLSIL.

The chain is built from TRBV11-2 and TRBJ2-3, with TRBD2 matching over 9 bases. Germline CDR1 SGHAT, CDR2 FQNNGV. CDR3 length equals 16 residues. With V trimmed by 7 bases and J by 7 bases, 15 bases remained unmatched. The CDR3 DNA reads TGTGCCAGCACTTCGCGGGGGCGGGGGGGCACTTATACGCAGTATTTT. Translation gives CASTSRGRGGTYTQYF.

The rearrangement links TRBV30 to TRBJ2-3; 10 bases map to TRBD2. CDR1 and CDR2 from the germline V gene are GTSNPN and SVGIG (reference sequence). The V gene end was trimmed by 3 bases and the J gene end by 3 bases; junction bases not matched to a gene: 3. This CDR3 is built from 14 residues. The CDR3 coding sequence is TGTGCCTGGAGGGCTAGCGGGGGTACAGATACGCAGTATTTT. It encodes CAWRASGGTDTQYF.

The chain combines TRBV9 with TRBJ2-3; 8 bases match TRBD2. The J segment lost 2 bases and the V segment lost 1 base, leaving 3 bases of the junction unmatched. The CDR3 contains 15 residues. The germline CDR1 and CDR2 sequences are SGDLS and YYNGEE. In nucleotides, the CDR3 is TGTGCCAGCAGCGTATCAGCGGGAGCCACAGATACGCAGTATTTT. As protein: CASSVSAGATDTQYF.

The gene calls are TRBV30 and TRBJ2-7, with a possible D match to TRBD1 (6 bases). This CDR3 region has 13 residues. Between the trimmed V and J ends, which lost 4 bases and 2 bases, there was a span of 12 bases. Germline lookup yields CDR1 GTSNPN and CDR2 SVGIG (reference sequence). CDR3 nucleotides: TGTGCCTGGACCCGGACAGAAGCCTACGAGCAGTACTTC. This sequence encodes CAWTRTEAYEQYF.

The chain has TRBV29-1 and TRBJ2-7, with 7 bases lining up with TRBD2. The CDR3 runs 14 residues. CDR1 is SQVTM, CDR2 ANQGSEA, per germline. J lost 3 bases, V lost 2 bases, and 7 bases had no gene match. For the CDR3, the DNA is TGCAGCGTTGAAACTGGGGAGGGATTCTACGAGCAGTACTTC. Encoded protein: CSVETGEGFYEQYF.

As to this clone: This sample also contains other DNA sequences that code for the same CDR3. The chain is built from TRBV7-9 and TRBJ2-7, with 12 bases identical to TRBD2. The germline V gene encodes CDR1 SEHNR and CDR2 FQNEAQ (reference sequence). This CDR3 has 18 amino acids. The J segment lost 1 base and the V segment lost 5 bases, leaving 12 bases of the junction unmatched. In DNA, the CDR3 is TGTGCCAGCAGCCCCCCCGGACTAGCGGGATTAAAATCCTACGAGCAGTACTTC. Protein sequence: CASSPPGLAGLKSYEQYF.

The chain is built from TRBV29-1 and TRBJ1-1; 8 bases map to TRBD1. The V segment lost 6 bases and the J segment 7 bases; nucleotides outside the gene matches: 13. The CDR3 totals 14 residues. Germline V CDR1 and CDR2: SQVTM, ANQGSEA. The CDR3 loop reads CSVHYLRGHDEAFF. CDR3 bases: TGCAGCGTCCATTACCTCAGGGGGCACGATGAAGCTTTCTTT.

The chain uses TRBV7-8 and TRBJ1-1; D not certain. V lost 2 bases and J 4 bases, leaving 17 bases between the germline ends. CDR1 is SGHVS and CDR2 is FQNEAQ in the germline V gene. This CDR3 is 16 amino acids long. The CDR3 region is CASSLRGAGIPTEAFF. Written as DNA, the CDR3 is TGTGCCAGCAGCTTAAGAGGAGCGGGCATTCCCACTGAAGCTTTCTTT.

This rearrangement joins TRBV10-3 to TRBJ2-5; 14 nucleotides line up with TRBD2. The J call may be in error: the DNA end matches TRBJ2-7 better. This CDR3 is built from 14 residues. CDR1 is ENHRY, CDR2 SYGVKD, per germline. This chain's CDR3 is CAISPGLAGVEQYF. Here the CDR3 DNA reads TGTGCCATCAGCCCGGGACTAGCGGGAGTCGAGCAGTACTTC.

The chain recombines TRBV5-1 with TRBJ2-5; 9 nucleotides agree with TRBD1. Germline V gives CDR1 SGHRS, CDR2 YFSETQ. V trimming: 2 bases; J trimming: 1 base; junction bases outside the gene matches: 3. The CDR3 runs to 15 residues. Here the CDR3 DNA reads TGCGCCAGCAGCTTATCGGGACAGGGCCAAGAGACCCAGTACTTC. Its translation: CASSLSGQGQETQYF.

CDR3 nucleotides: TGTGCCAGCAGCTTAGAGTTCGTCAGGGGTCGGGGCTACACCTTC. Amino acid sequence: CASSLEFVRGRGYTF. The chain is built from TRBV7-8 and TRBJ1-2; weak D call: TRBD1 (6 bases). Per the germline V gene, CDR1 is SGHVS and CDR2 is FQNEAQ. V lost 1 base and J 8 bases, leaving 17 bases between the germline ends. The CDR3 has 15 amino acids.

The chain links TRBV5-1 to TRBJ1-5; tentative D call: TRBD1 (6 bases). The ends were cut back, 0 bases at V and 6 bases at J, with 13 bases in the middle. There are 15 residues in the CDR3. In germline, CDR1 is SGHRS, CDR2 YFSETQ. CDR3 residues: CASSLESGVGQPQHF. The CDR3 region has the DNA TGCGCCAGCAGCTTGGAATCAGGGGTTGGTCAGCCCCAGCATTTT. Complete variable domain (other parts from reference TRBV5-1 and TRBJ1-5): KAGVTQTPRYLIKTRGQQVTLSCSPISGHRSVSWYQQTPGQGLQFLFEYFSETQRNKGNFPGRFSGRQFSNSRSEMNVSTLELGDSALYLCASSLESGVGQPQHFGDGTRLSIL.

This chain joins TRBV7-2 and TRBJ2-1; 11 bases match TRBD2. Trimming at V came to 5 bases and at J to 9 bases, leaving 12 bases not matched to a gene. The CDR3 spans 16 residues. The germline V gene has CDR1 SGHTA and CDR2 FQGNSA. The CDR3, as DNA: TGTGCCAGCAGCCTCTTTTTTAGCGGGAGGGCCGGTGAGCAGTTCTTC. Its translation: CASSLFFSGRAGEQFF.

The chain joins TRBV15 to TRBJ1-5; 8 bases line up with TRBD1. Trimming cost V 0 bases and J 4 bases; bases outside gene matches: 11. The CDR3 length is 18 residues. CDR1 is LNHNV, CDR2 YYDKDF, per germline (reference sequence). In nucleotides, the CDR3 is TGTGCCACCAGCAGAGATCTAACCTCCGGGACAGGAAATCAGCCCCAGCATTTT. Its translation: CATSRDLTSGTGNQPQHF.

The chain has TRBV18 and TRBJ2-7, with a possible D match to TRBD2 (5 bases). The CDR3 length is 12 residues. Trimming pared 8 bases from V and 6 bases from J, leaving 14 bases between. Germline V CDR1 and CDR2: KGHSH, LQKENI. The CDR3 bases are TGTGCCAGCCGCGGGCGCAGTGGCGAGCAGTACTTC. Amino acid sequence: CASRGRSGEQYF.

The V and J genes are TRBV4-3 and TRBJ2-3, with TRBD2 matching 7 bases. From germline, CDR1 is LGHNA and CDR2 YSLEER. V dropped 0 bases and J dropped 2; count of bases not matched to a gene: 11. The CDR3 length is 18 residues. CDR3 residues: CASSQDGTASGNTDTQYF. In DNA, the CDR3 is TGCGCCAGCAGCCAAGATGGAACGGCTAGCGGTAACACAGATACGCAGTATTTT.